Listed below are T cell receptor beta chains from one sample, sequenced in a study of shared clonotypes between healthy human individuals. Assay used: immunoSEQ multiplex PCR; TCRdb lists only in-frame clones, some missing. This table has about half a million clones, 75% to 80% appearing once. The sample comprised PBMCs. All receptors come from a woman between 40 and 55 years old in good health. Some clones in this sample may be carry-over from other donors' samples. The CDR3 runs from the conserved cysteine through the conserved F or W. A D gene is named only where the DNA matches it firmly. The listing skips clone size in some rows; elsewhere it reads once, few, many or a size class.

TRBV10-3	TRBD2	NA	TRBJ2-3	TGTGCCATCAGTGAGCGGCGGGAGTCGCCGCAGTATTTT	CAISERRESPQYF
TRBV18	NA	few	TRBJ2-5	TGTGCCAGCTCACCACCCAGCGGTCATGTGACCCAGTACTTC	CASSPPSGHVTQYF
TRBV7-8	TRBD2	few	TRBJ2-3	TGTGCCAGCAGCTCCGGACTAAGCGGGAGGGCCTCAGATACGCAGTATTTT	CASSSGLSGRASDTQYF
TRBV6-1	TRBD1	NA	TRBJ2-7	TGTGCCACAGTACCCGGGACAGCCTACGAGCAGTACTTC	CATVPGTAYEQYF
TRBV7-9	NA	NA	TRBJ2-1	TGTGCCAGCAGCACTAGGCGGAGGAGCTCCTACAATGAGCAGTTCTTC	CASSTRRRSSYNEQFF
TRBV7-9	TRBD2	NA	TRBJ2-3	TGTGCCAGCAGCTTAGTTAGCGGGATGGATGCAGATACGCAGTATTTT	CASSLVSGMDADTQYF
TRBV29-1	NA	many	TRBJ2-7	TGCAGCGTTGAAGATAGACGGACGTGGGGTTACGAGCAGTACTTC	CSVEDRRTWGYEQYF
TRBV5-1	NA	NA	TRBJ1-4	TGCGCCAGCAGCCCCTCCGGCAATGAAAAACTGTTTTTT	CASSPSGNEKLFF
TRBV10-3	NA	NA	TRBJ2-1	TGTGCCATCAGTGAGTCGAACGCCGAGACTGCGCAGTTCTTC	CAISESNAETAQFF
TRBV11-2	NA	NA	TRBJ1-1	TGTGCCAGCAGCTTAGTTGGGGTGAACACTGAAGCTTTCTTT	CASSLVGVNTEAFF
TRBV27	TRBD1	NA	TRBJ2-2	TGTGCCAGCACCATTGCTAGGGGGCTCGGGGAGCTGTTTTTT	CASTIARGLGELFF
TRBV28	TRBD1	NA	TRBJ2-2	TGTGCCAGCAGTTTCGAAGGACAGGGCTTTAGCTTCGTCCCCGGGGAGCTGTTTTTT	CASSFEGQGFSFVPGELFF
TRBV5-4	TRBD2	NA	TRBJ2-5	TGTGCCAGCAGCTTGGGTAGCGGGAGAACCGTTGGGCAAGAGACCCAGTACTTC	CASSLGSGRTVGQETQYF
TRBV11-3	TRBD2	once	TRBJ2-1	TGTGCCAGCAGCTTAGGCTCTAGCGGCTACAATGAGCAGTTCTTC	CASSLGSSGYNEQFF
TRBV11-2	NA	NA	TRBJ2-7	TGTGCCAGCAGCTTAGACGGGCACAACTACGAGCAGTACTTC	CASSLDGHNYEQYF
TRBV19	NA	NA	TRBJ1-2	TGTGCCAGTAGTACGATAGACGGCTACACCTTC	CASSTIDGYTF